These 24 T cell receptor beta chains were sequenced from one sample in a study of blood T cell repertoires in COVID-19. The repertoire was sequenced with immunoSEQ multiplex PCR; TCRdb's copy has only in-frame clones and lacks some. The sample includes over 200,000 clones, about nine tenths of them seen just once. The sequenced material came from peripheral blood. The receptors here all came from a man in his sixties who had recovered from COVID-19.

This chain uses TRBV5-1 with TRBJ2-5; tentatively, D is TRBD2 (7 bases). This CDR3 spans 15 amino acids. Germline V lookup: CDR1 SGHRS, CDR2 YFSETQ. The V end lost 9 bases, the J end lost 5 bases, and 23 bases lay between the germline ends. CDR3 residues: CATRGGGLTVETQYF. CDR3 bases: TGCGCCACAAGAGGGGGAGGGCTCACTGTGGAGACCCAGTACTTC.

The V gene is TRBV30, the J gene TRBJ2-5, with 12 bases that match TRBD2. The V gene end was trimmed by 0 bases and the J gene end by 5 bases; junction bases not matched to a gene: 10. CDR1 and CDR2 (germline): GTSNPN, SVGIG (reference sequence). The CDR3 has 17 amino acids. CDR3 protein: CAWSVRLAGASRETQYF. For the CDR3, the DNA is TGTGCCTGGAGTGTACGACTAGCGGGAGCCTCCCGCGAGACCCAGTACTTC.

This clone was counted between two and nine times. The CDR3 loop reads CASRPSSGTSYNEQFF. The CDR3 DNA reads as TGTGCCAGCAGACCCTCTAGCGGGACCTCCTACAATGAGCAGTTCTTC. This chain links TRBV7-9 with TRBJ2-1, with TRBD2 matching 9 bases. CDR3 length equals 16 residues. CDR1 SEHNR and CDR2 FQNEAQ come from the germline V gene (reference sequence). With 6 bases clipped from V and 0 bases from J, the junction kept 6 bases outside the gene matches.

V is TRBV24-1 and J is TRBJ2-2; 8 positions agree with TRBD1. The V and J ends lost 9 bases and 6 bases, in that order; junction bases with no gene match: 11. The CDR3 covers 15 residues. Germline CDR1 reads KGHDR; CDR2 reads SFDVKD. The CDR3 DNA reads as TGTGCCACCTCCCCGGGACAGGTGAAGGCCGGGGAGCTGTTTTTT. This gives the protein CATSPGQVKAGELFF.

The chain joins TRBV6-5 to TRBJ2-7, with 9 bases fitting TRBD1. Per the germline V gene, CDR1 is MNHEY and CDR2 is SVGAGI. J was trimmed by 6 bases and V by 5 bases; bases with no gene match: 11. CDR3 length equals 15 residues. This CDR3 is CASSKIPGQGSEQYF. The CDR3 DNA reads as TGTGCCAGCAGTAAAATACCGGGACAGGGATCCGAGCAGTACTTC.

The chain couples TRBV9 to TRBJ2-3, with 10 bases fitting TRBD2. Per the germline V gene, CDR1 is SGDLS and CDR2 is YYNGEE. Trimming cost V 1 base and J 1 base; bases outside gene matches: 0. The CDR3 is 15 amino acids. The CDR3 sequence: CASSVLAGGTDTQYF. The CDR3 region has the DNA TGTGCCAGCAGCGTACTAGCGGGGGGCACAGATACGCAGTATTTT.

V gene TRBV5-1 combines with J gene TRBJ2-3, with 7 bases matching TRBD2. Trimming removed 3 bases from V and 2 bases from J; junction bases left unmatched: 3. The CDR3 has 14 residues. Per the germline V gene, CDR1 is SGHRS and CDR2 is YFSETQ. CDR3 DNA sequence: TGCGCCAGCAGCTCCGGGACTAACACAGATACGCAGTATTTT. It specifies CASSSGTNTDTQYF.

Note on this clone: A read error may produce the germline difference seen at one junction end. The chain's CDR3 is CASSLSQRTVRSF. In DNA form, the CDR3 reads TGTGCCAGCAGTTTATCCCAGCGGACAGTCAGATCCTTC. The chain couples TRBV27 to TRBJ2-7; TRBD1 might be the D (6 bases). Germline V gene data show CDR1 as MNHEY and CDR2 as SMNVEV (reference sequence). The CDR3 runs 13 residues.

This chain links TRBV3-1 (or the pseudogene TRBV3-2) with TRBJ2-1; a weak D match, TRBD2 (5 bases). Between the trimmed V and J ends, which lost 4 bases and 4 bases, there was a span of 14 bases. Germline CDR1 LGHDT, CDR2 YNNKEL (reference sequence). CDR3 size: 15 residues. The CDR3 DNA follows: TGTGCCAGCAGCCCCCTCAGCGGTACATACAATGAGCAGTTCTTC. Its protein is CASSPLSGTYNEQFF.

This clone was observed a single time. V and J are TRBV10-3 and TRBJ2-2; a weak D match, TRBD1 (6 bases). This CDR3 is built from 15 residues. Germline lookup yields CDR1 ENHRY and CDR2 SYGVKD. Trimming removed 11 bases at V and 1 base at J, with 17 bases between. CDR3 residues: CAALGPGQNTGELFF. The DNA for the CDR3 is TGTGCCGCCTTGGGACCGGGACAGAACACCGGGGAGCTGTTTTTT.

V usage is TRBV6-4 and J usage is TRBJ2-1, with TRBD2 as a possible D gene (6 bases). V was trimmed by 3 bases and J by 4 bases, leaving 10 bases between them. The germline gives CDR1 MRHNA, CDR2 SNTAGT. The CDR3 consists of 14 residues. The CDR3 spells CASSETGAYNEQFF. CDR3 nucleotide sequence: TGTGCCAGCAGTGAGACGGGAGCTTACAATGAGCAGTTCTTC.

Notes on this clone: The junction does not match germline at one end; this may be a read error. The CDR3 DNA reads TGTGCCCGCAGCCCGGGCGGGGGGGGCGGGCCAGTGAGCATCCCCTACGAGCAGTACTTC. Translating gives CARSPGGGGGPVSIPYEQYF. The genes are TRBV3-1 (or the pseudogene TRBV3-2) and TRBJ2-7, with TRBD2 matching 9 bases. This CDR3 comprises 20 residues. The germline CDR1 and CDR2 sequences are LGHDT and YNNKEL (reference sequence).

V usage is TRBV12-5 and J usage is TRBJ1-1; D is possibly TRBD1 (5 bases). The V end lost 2 bases, the J end lost 0 bases, and 10 bases lay between the germline ends. This CDR3 has 15 residues. Germline V CDR1 and CDR2: LGHNT, FRNRAP. The CDR3 nucleotides read TGTGCTAGTGGTTTGCAGGCAGGGTTGAACACTGAAGCTTTCTTT. Translation: CASGLQAGLNTEAFF.

The V call is TRBV6-5, the J call TRBJ1-3, with D hard to call. CDR3 length equals 13 residues. The V gene's germline CDR1 is MNHEY and CDR2 SVGAGI. The V and J ends lost 0 bases and 14 bases respectively, with 14 bases between them. In nucleotides, the CDR3 is TGTGCCAGCAGTTACTCGAAGGAGCAGAGACTATATTTT. Protein product: CASSYSKEQRLYF.

Notes on this clone: The sample contains more than one DNA sequence encoding this CDR3. This chain joins TRBV3-1 (or the pseudogene TRBV3-2) and TRBJ2-3, with 11 bases lining up with TRBD2. From germline, CDR1 is LGHDT and CDR2 YNNKEL (reference sequence). Trimming removed 4 bases from V and 5 bases from J; junction bases left unmatched: 2. The CDR3 loop spans 14 amino acids. The CDR3 DNA reads TGTGCCAGCAGCCGCGGACTAGCGGGAGATACGCAGTATTTT. This codes for CASSRGLAGDTQYF.

The sample holds one count of this clone. The genes are TRBV12-3 or TRBV12-4 and TRBJ2-1; D gene uncertain. Trimming left V 7 bases short and J 0 bases short, with 7 bases between. The CDR3 is 13 amino acids. As DNA, the CDR3 is TGTGCCAGCACCTCCAGCTCCTACAATGAGCAGTTCTTC. It is translated as CASTSSSYNEQFF.

The V and J genes are TRBV19 and TRBJ1-5; D remains ambiguous. V lost 0 bases and J lost 7, with 7 bases in between. CDR3 length: 13 amino acids. Germline V gives CDR1 LNHDA, CDR2 SQIVND (reference sequence). CDR3 amino acids: CASSIEAQQPQHF. The CDR3 coding sequence is TGTGCCAGTAGTATAGAGGCCCAGCAGCCCCAGCATTTT.

The chain combines TRBV6-4 with TRBJ1-6; a possible D gene is TRBD1 (6 bases). The length of the CDR3 is 13 residues. Germline V gene sequence: CDR1 MRHNA, CDR2 SNTAGT. Trimming removed 3 bases at V and 10 bases at J, with 10 bases between. CDR3 sequence: CASSEGDTSPLHF. CDR3 nucleotide sequence: TGTGCCAGCAGTGAAGGGGACACCTCACCCCTCCACTTT.

The V gene is TRBV5-1, the J gene TRBJ2-3; no firm D call. The V end was cut by 5 bases, the J end by 6 bases, with 7 bases between. The germline gives CDR1 SGHRS, CDR2 YFSETQ. The CDR3 has 11 amino acids. CDR3 amino acids: CASSTRDTQYF. In DNA form, the CDR3 reads TGCGCCAGCAGTACGAGGGATACGCAGTATTTT.

This clone appeared once. This rearrangement joins TRBV5-4 to TRBJ2-7; 9 bases are shared with TRBD1. Per germline, CDR1 SGHNT and CDR2 YYREEE (reference sequence). Trimming at V came to 4 bases and at J to 3 bases, leaving 8 bases not matched to a gene. CDR3 length: 15 residues. Written as DNA, the CDR3 is TGTGCCAGCAGCCCATCGGGGGGACAGGGCTACGAGCAGTACTTC. Protein product: CASSPSGGQGYEQYF.

The genes are TRBV27 and TRBJ1-3; D is undetermined. CDR3 length: 18 residues. CDR1 and CDR2 (germline): MNHEY, SMNVEV (reference sequence). The V end lost 2 bases, the J end lost 1 base, and 18 bases lay between the germline ends. DNA of the CDR3: TGTGCCAGCAGTTTAAAGAAGACTGTTAGTTATTCTGGAAACACCATATATTTT. Translating gives CASSLKKTVSYSGNTIYF.

V usage is TRBV4-1 and J usage is TRBJ2-7; 8 nucleotides agree with TRBD2. Germline CDR1 MGHRA, CDR2 YSYEKL. The CDR3 length is 18 residues. The V gene end was trimmed by 4 bases and the J gene end by 7 bases; junction bases not matched to a gene: 21. The CDR3 sequence: CASSLEARPGLVNGEQYF. In DNA form, the CDR3 reads TGCGCCAGCAGCCTGGAAGCGCGTCCGGGACTAGTAAATGGGGAGCAGTACTTC.

The rearrangement uses TRBV5-4 and TRBJ2-1, with TRBD2 matching 9 bases. In germline, CDR1 is SGHNT, CDR2 YYREEE (reference sequence). CDR3 length: 15 residues. J was trimmed by 10 bases and V by 3 bases; bases with no gene match: 11. DNA of the CDR3: TGTGCCAGCAGCTCCACAGCGGGGGGCGGGGGAGAGCAGTTCTTC. Protein sequence: CASSSTAGGGGEQFF. The whole variable domain, remainder taken from reference TRBV5-4 and TRBJ2-1, is ETGVTQSPTHLIKTRGQQVTLRCSSQSGHNTVSWYQQALGQGPQFIFQYYREEENGRGNFPPRFSGLQFPNYSSELNVNALELDDSALYLCASSSTAGGGGEQFFGPGTRLTVL.

This rearrangement joins TRBV28 to TRBJ1-6; D possibly corresponds to TRBD1 (6 bases). The CDR3 contains 16 residues. V was shortened by 2 bases and J by 7 bases, with 15 bases between the two germline ends. CDR1 and CDR2 (germline): MDHEN, SYDVKM. This CDR3 reads CASSLGGARRNSPLHF. Here the CDR3 DNA reads TGTGCCAGCAGTTTAGGGGGGGCGAGAAGGAATTCACCCCTCCACTTT.